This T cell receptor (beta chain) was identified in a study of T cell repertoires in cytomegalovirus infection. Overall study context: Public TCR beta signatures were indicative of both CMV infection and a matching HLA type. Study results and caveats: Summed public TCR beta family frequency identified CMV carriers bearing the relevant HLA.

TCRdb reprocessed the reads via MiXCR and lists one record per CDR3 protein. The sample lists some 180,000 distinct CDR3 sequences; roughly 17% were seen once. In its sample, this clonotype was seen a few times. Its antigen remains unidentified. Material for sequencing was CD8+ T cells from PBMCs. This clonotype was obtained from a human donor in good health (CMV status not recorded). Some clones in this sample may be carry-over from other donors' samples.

The CDR3 loop is CASSPQSAAVEQYF. CDR3 DNA: TGTGCCAGCAGCCCCCAGTCGGCAGCCGTCGAGCAGTACTTC. The chain recombines TRBV6-5 with TRBJ2-7; D not resolved. Trimming shortened V by 6 bases and J by 6 bases, and 18 bases separated the two germline ends. The CDR3 runs to 14 residues. Germline CDR1 and CDR2: MNHEY and SVGAGI.